Sequencing of this T cell receptor (beta chain) was carried out in a study of cytomegalovirus exposure and HLA in healthy donors. Study-wide findings and caveats: Later analysis found that TCR beta chains associated with HLA were more clonally expanded than other, equally common chains. A later analysis linked a missense DCLRE1C variant to TCR beta V- and J-gene trimming. In vitro, three CMV-associated chains proved specific for CMV antigens.

PCR amplification relied on 60 Vbeta primers (plus 13 Jbeta primers). TCRdb keeps only in-frame clones here, not all; method: immunoSEQ multiplex PCR. The table records 99,000 or so clones, about four fifths of them present only once. A word on this clone: Antigen unknown.

Trimming removed 2 bases at V and 5 bases at J, with 10 bases between. CDR3 length: 13 amino acids. Germline values: CDR1 SGHRS, CDR2 YFSETQ. The sequence was obtained from a young man in good health and CMV-seronegative. The specimen was PBMCs. The gene calls are TRBV5-1 and TRBJ2-5; D might be TRBD2 (6 bases). The CDR3 nucleotides read TGCGCCAGCAGCTTCGGGGGTGGGGAGACCCAGTACTTC. Its translation is CASSFGGGETQYF.